Following are 13 T cell receptor beta chains from one sample sequenced in a study of cytomegalovirus exposure and HLA in healthy donors. Amplification used 60 Vbeta primers and 13 Jbeta primers. Only in-frame clones appear in the TCRdb table, and some are missing; sequencing was by immunoSEQ multiplex PCR. The sample holds approximately 190,000 clones; around 85% are singletons and the top ten take more than 6%. Sequenced input: PBMCs. Receptor source: a middle-aged man in good health and CMV-seropositive.

This sequence joins TRBV28 and TRBJ2-7; 10 nucleotides agree with TRBD1. J lost 7 bases, V lost 9 bases, and 6 bases had no gene match. This CDR3 comprises 12 residues. Germline CDR1 is MDHEN and CDR2 is SYDVKM. CDR3 sequence: CASVTGGREQYF. CDR3 in DNA: TGTGCCAGTGTGACAGGGGGCAGGGAGCAGTACTTC.

V is TRBV19 and J is TRBJ2-7; TRBD1 might be the D (5 bases). Germline CDR1 is LNHDA and CDR2 is SQIVND (reference sequence). Deletions cut 7 bases from V and 3 bases from J, with 13 bases between. The CDR3 sequence is 13 residues long. The CDR3: CASTLTGHYEQYF. In nucleotides, the CDR3 is TGTGCCAGTACTCTAACAGGCCACTACGAGCAGTACTTC.

The chain joins TRBV7-2 to TRBJ2-3; TRBD2 matches at 13 bases. Germline V CDR1 and CDR2: SGHTA, FQGNSA. The trim removed 3 bases at V and 5 bases at J, leaving 5 bases unmatched. The CDR3 loop spans 16 amino acids. DNA for the CDR3: TGTGCCAGCAGCTTGACTAGCGGGGGGACTCTAGATACGCAGTATTTT. Its protein is CASSLTSGGTLDTQYF.

The chain links TRBV15 to TRBJ2-1, with 11 bases matching TRBD2. V lost 0 bases, J lost 7 bases, and 2 bases stayed unmatched. Looked up from germline, CDR1 is LNHNV and CDR2 is YYDKDF (reference sequence). The CDR3 runs to 15 residues. The CDR3 nucleotides read TGTGCCACCAGCAGAGATCTAGCGGGGGGAAATGAGCAGTTCTTC. Translation gives CATSRDLAGGNEQFF.

The chain uses TRBV19 and TRBJ2-1; TRBD2 matches 8 bases. This CDR3 has 15 amino acids. Germline CDR1 is LNHDA and CDR2 is SQIVND (reference sequence). The ends lost 5 bases at V and 8 bases at J; junction bases unmatched: 11. The CDR3 sequence: CASSSIGGASDEQFF. In nucleotides, the CDR3 is TGTGCCAGTAGTTCCATCGGGGGGGCGTCGGATGAGCAGTTCTTC.

The chain joins TRBV28 to TRBJ1-5; D is ambiguous. Germline values: CDR1 MDHEN, CDR2 SYDVKM. V was pared by 4 bases and J by 4 bases, with 14 bases between. The CDR3 spans 15 residues. CDR3 sequence (DNA): TGTGCCAGCAGTTCCCCTGCCAGGTCGAATCAGCCCCAGCATTTT. This codes for CASSSPARSNQPQHF.

J is TRBJ1-5 and V is TRBV19, with a weak D call TRBD1 (6 bases). Germline V gene lookup returns CDR1 LNHDA and CDR2 SQIVND (reference sequence). V was trimmed by 10 bases and J by 3 bases, leaving 13 bases between them. The length of the CDR3 is 13 residues. CDR3 sequence (DNA): TGTGCCACCTCACAGGGTCTCAATCAGCCCCAGCATTTT. Its protein is CATSQGLNQPQHF.

This clone was seen a few times. This chain joins TRBV19 and TRBJ1-1; D perhaps matches TRBD1 (5 bases). V was trimmed by 5 bases and J by 0 bases, leaving 16 bases between them. Germline assignment: CDR1 LNHDA and CDR2 SQIVND (reference sequence). This CDR3 is built from 16 residues. CDR3 sequence: CASSSTGGQMNTEAFF. The CDR3 region has the DNA TGTGCCAGTAGTTCCACAGGTGGGCAGATGAACACTGAAGCTTTCTTT.

This chain connects TRBV6-6 to TRBJ1-2, with TRBD1 matching over 7 bases. The CDR3 spans 14 residues. V was clipped by 6 bases and J by 4 bases; unmatched bases: 8. CDR1 MNHNY and CDR2 SVGAGI come from the germline V gene (reference sequence). The CDR3 protein is CASSRQGGGYGYTF. CDR3 nucleotide sequence: TGTGCCAGCAGCCGACAGGGAGGAGGCTATGGCTACACCTTC.

This rearrangement joins TRBV9 to TRBJ1-3; 9 bases map to TRBD1. The CDR3 extends over 21 amino acids. Germline trimming cut 0 bases from V and 0 bases from J; bases unmatched to any gene: 16. Germline lookup yields CDR1 SGDLS and CDR2 YYNGEE. Here the CDR3 reads CASSVDPSGTGHLSSGNTIYF. CDR3 nucleotides: TGTGCCAGCAGCGTAGACCCCTCTGGGACAGGGCACCTTAGCTCTGGAAACACCATATATTTT.

This clone appeared a single time. V is TRBV19 and J is TRBJ1-1, with 7 positions matching TRBD1. The CDR3 is made up of 13 amino acids. With 6 bases clipped from V and 5 bases from J, the junction kept 6 bases outside the gene matches. Per the germline V gene, CDR1 is LNHDA and CDR2 is SQIVND (reference sequence). In DNA, the CDR3 is TGTGCCAGTAGGGAGGGGGCAGGGACTGAAGCTTTCTTT. Translated: CASREGAGTEAFF.

The sample holds many counts of this clone. The rearrangement links TRBV30 to TRBJ1-1; the match to TRBD1 covers 9 bases. Germline loops: CDR1 GTSNPN, CDR2 SVGIG (reference sequence). CDR3 length: 15 residues. V lost 3 bases to trimming and J lost 0 bases; unmatched junction nucleotides: 5. CDR3 sequence (DNA): TGTGCCTGGAGCACCACAGGGGGCATGAACACTGAAGCTTTCTTT. Residues: CAWSTTGGMNTEAFF.

This clone appeared a few times. V is TRBV2 and J is TRBJ2-7, with D possibly TRBD1 on 6 matching bases. Trimming pared 6 bases from V and 9 bases from J, leaving 18 bases between. The CDR3 is 13 residues long. CDR1 is SNHLY and CDR2 is FYNNEI in the germline V gene. The CDR3 loop is CASSPLGVRGQYF. CDR3 nucleotide sequence: TGTGCCAGCAGCCCCCTTGGGGTCAGGGGGCAGTACTTC.